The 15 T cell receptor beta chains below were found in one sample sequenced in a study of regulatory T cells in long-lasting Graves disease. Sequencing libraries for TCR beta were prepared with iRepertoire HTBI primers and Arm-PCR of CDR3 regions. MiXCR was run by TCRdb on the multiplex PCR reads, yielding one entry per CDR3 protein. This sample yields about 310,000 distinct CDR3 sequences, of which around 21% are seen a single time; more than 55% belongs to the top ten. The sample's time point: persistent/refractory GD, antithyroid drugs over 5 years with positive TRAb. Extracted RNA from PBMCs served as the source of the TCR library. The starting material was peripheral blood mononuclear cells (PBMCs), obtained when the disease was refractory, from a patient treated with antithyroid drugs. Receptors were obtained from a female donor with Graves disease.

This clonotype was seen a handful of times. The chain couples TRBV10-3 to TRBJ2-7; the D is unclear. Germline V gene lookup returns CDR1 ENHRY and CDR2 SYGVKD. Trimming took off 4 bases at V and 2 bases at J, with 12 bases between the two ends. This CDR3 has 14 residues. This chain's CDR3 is CAISGNGRTYEQYF. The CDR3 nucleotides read TGTGCCATCAGTGGGAACGGTAGAACCTACGAGCAGTACTTC.

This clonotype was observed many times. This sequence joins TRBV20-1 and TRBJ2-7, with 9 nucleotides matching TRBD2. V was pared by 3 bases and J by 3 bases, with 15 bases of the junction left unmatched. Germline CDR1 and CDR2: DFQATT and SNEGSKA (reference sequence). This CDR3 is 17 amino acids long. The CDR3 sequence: CSARRLPRTSVDYEQYF. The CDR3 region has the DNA TGCAGTGCTAGGCGATTGCCAAGGACTAGCGTCGACTACGAGCAGTACTTC.

The CDR3 protein is CASGPHGQTYEQYF. Written as DNA, the CDR3 is TGTGCCAGCGGGCCCCATGGACAGACCTACGAGCAGTACTTC. The chain joins TRBV11-2 to TRBJ2-7, with D perhaps matching TRBD1 (6 bases). The CDR3 is made up of 14 amino acids. Per the germline V gene, CDR1 is SGHAT and CDR2 is FQNNGV. V gave up 8 bases and J gave up 2 bases, with 16 bases separating them.

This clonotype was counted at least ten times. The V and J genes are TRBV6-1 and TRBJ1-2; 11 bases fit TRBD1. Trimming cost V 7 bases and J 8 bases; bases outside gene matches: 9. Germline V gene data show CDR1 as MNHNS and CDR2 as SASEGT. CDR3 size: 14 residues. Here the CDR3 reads CASTGRDRGKGYTF. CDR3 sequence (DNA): TGTGCCAGCACTGGACGGGACAGGGGGAAAGGCTACACCTTC.

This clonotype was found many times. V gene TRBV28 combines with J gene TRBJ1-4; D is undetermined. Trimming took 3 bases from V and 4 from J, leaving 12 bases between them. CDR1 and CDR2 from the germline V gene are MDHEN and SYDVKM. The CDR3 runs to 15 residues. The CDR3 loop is CASSFRRDGNEKLFF. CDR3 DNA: TGTGCCAGCAGTTTTCGGCGCGACGGTAATGAAAAACTGTTTTTT.

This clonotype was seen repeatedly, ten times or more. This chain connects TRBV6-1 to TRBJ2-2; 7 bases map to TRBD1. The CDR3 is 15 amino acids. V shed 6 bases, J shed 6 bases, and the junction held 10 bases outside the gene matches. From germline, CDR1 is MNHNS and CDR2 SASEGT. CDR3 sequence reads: CASRNYRDRAGELFF. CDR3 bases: TGTGCCAGCAGAAATTACCGGGACAGAGCCGGGGAGCTGTTTTTT.

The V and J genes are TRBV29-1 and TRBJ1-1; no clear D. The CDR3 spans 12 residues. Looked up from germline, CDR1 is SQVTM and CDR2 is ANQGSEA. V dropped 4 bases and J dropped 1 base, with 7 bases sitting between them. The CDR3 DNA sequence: TGCAGCGTTGGGGAGGAGAACACTGAAGCTTTCTTT. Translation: CSVGEENTEAFF.

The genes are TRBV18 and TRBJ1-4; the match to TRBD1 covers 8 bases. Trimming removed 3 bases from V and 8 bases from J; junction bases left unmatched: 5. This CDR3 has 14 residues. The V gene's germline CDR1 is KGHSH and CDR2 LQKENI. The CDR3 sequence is CASSPDRGGEKLFF. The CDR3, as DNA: TGTGCCAGCTCACCCGACAGGGGTGGGGAAAAACTGTTTTTT.

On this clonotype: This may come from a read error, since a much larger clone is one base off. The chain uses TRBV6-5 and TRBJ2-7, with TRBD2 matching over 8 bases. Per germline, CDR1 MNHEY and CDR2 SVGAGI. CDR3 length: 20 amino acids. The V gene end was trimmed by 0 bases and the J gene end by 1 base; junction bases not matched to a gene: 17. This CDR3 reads CASSYSGRGGPWRDSYEQYF. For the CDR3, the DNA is TGTGCCAGCAGTTACTCGGGACGGGGGGGACCTTGGCGGGATTCCTACGAGCAGTACTTC.

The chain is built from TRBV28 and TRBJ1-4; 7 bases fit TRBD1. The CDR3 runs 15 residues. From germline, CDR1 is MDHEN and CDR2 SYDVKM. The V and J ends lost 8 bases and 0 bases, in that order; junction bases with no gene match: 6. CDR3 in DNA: TGTGCCAGCGGTGGGGGGACAGCAACTAATGAAAAACTGTTTTTT. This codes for CASGGGTATNEKLFF.

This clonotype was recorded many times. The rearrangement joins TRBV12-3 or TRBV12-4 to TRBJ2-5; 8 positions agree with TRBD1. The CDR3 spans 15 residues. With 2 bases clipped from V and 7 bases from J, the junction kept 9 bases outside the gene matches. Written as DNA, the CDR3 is TGTGCCAGCAGTTTACGCGCGACAGGGGCCGGGACCCAGTACTTC. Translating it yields CASSLRATGAGTQYF.

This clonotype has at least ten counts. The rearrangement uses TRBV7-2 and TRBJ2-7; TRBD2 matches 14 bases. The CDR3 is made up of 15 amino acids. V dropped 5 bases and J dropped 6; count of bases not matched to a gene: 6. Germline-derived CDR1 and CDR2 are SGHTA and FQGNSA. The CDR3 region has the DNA TGTGCCAGCAGCCAGGGACTAGCGGGAGTTGTCGAGCAGTACTTC. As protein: CASSQGLAGVVEQYF. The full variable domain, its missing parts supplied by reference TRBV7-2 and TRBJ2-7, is GAGVSQSPSNKVTEKGKDVELRCDPISGHTALYWYRQSLGQGLEFLIYFQGNSAPDKSGLPSDRFSAERTGGSVSTLTIQRTQQEDSAVYLCASSQGLAGVVEQYFGPGTRLTVT.

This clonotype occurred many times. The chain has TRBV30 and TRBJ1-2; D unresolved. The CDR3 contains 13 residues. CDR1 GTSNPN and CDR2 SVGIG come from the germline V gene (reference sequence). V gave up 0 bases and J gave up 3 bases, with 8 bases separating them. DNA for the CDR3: TGTGCCTGGAGTGTACGCAGTCACTATGGCTACACCTTC. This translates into CAWSVRSHYGYTF. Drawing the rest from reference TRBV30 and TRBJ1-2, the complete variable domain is SQTIHQWPATLVQPVGSPLSLECTVEGTSNPNLYWYRQAAGRGLQLLFYSVGIGQISSEVPQNLSASRPQDRQFILSSKKLLLSDSGFYLCAWSVRSHYGYTFGSGTRLTVV.

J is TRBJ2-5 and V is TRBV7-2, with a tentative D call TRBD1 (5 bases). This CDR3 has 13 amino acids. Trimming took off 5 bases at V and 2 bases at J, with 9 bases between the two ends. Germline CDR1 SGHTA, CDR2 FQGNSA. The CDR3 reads CASSVQVQETQYF. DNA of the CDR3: TGTGCCAGCAGCGTACAGGTACAAGAGACCCAGTACTTC.

In DNA form, the CDR3 reads TGTGCCAGCAGCTGGATTGATAAACCGGGAGATACGCAGTATTTT. This codes for CASSWIDKPGDTQYF. V is TRBV9 and J is TRBJ2-3, with unresolved D. CDR1 and CDR2 from the germline V gene are SGDLS and YYNGEE. The CDR3 loop spans 15 amino acids. V lost 4 bases and J lost 5, with 17 bases in between.